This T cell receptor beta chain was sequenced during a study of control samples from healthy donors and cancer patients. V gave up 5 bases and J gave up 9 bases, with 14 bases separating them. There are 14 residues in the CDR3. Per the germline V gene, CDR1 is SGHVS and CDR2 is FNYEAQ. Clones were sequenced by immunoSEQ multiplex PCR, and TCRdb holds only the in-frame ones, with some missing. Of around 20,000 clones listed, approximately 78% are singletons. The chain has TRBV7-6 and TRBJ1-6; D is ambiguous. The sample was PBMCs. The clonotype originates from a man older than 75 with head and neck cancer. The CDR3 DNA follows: TGTGCCAGCAGCCGCCTAAGGGATGTTTCACCCCTCCACTTT. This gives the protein CASSRLRDVSPLHF.